This T cell receptor (beta chain) was obtained from a study of T-cell memory formation after mild COVID-19. Overall study context: TCR clusters mostly belonged to single donors.

TCRalpha and TCRbeta libraries used 5'RACE with constant-segment primers and UMIs. TCRdb itself ran the 5' RACE reads through MiXCR, one entry per CDR3 protein. This table has 200,000 to 300,000 distinct CDR3 sequences, over 15% appearing once. Study-level findings and limits: Clones that contracted clustered mainly in CM and EM if CD4+ and in EMRA if CD8+.

V dropped 5 bases and J dropped 3; count of bases not matched to a gene: 6. From germline, CDR1 is SGHVS and CDR2 FNYEAQ. This CDR3 is built from 14 residues. Remarks on this clonotype: The antigen is undetermined.

The receptor was isolated from an adult woman who had mild COVID-19 (a few samples of this study predate the infection). Cell type and time point are not known. Material for sequencing was PBMCs or a T cell subset sorted from them (not recorded which). The V gene is TRBV7-6, the J gene TRBJ2-7; 8 bases line up with TRBD1. The chain's CDR3 is CASSRTGTGYEQYF. CDR3 coding DNA: TGTGCCAGCAGCCGGACAGGGACTGGCTACGAGCAGTACTTC.